Presented here are 26 T cell receptor beta chains from one specimen sequenced in a study of cytomegalovirus exposure and HLA in healthy donors. A multiplex PCR was run with 60 Vbeta primers and 13 Jbeta primers. The assay was immunoSEQ multiplex PCR, and TCRdb's table has in-frame clones only and misses some. The sample yields 150,000 to 200,000 clones, about 75% seen once. Sequenced input: PBMCs. Every receptor here comes from a man aged 18-30 years in good health and CMV-seropositive.

This rearrangement joins TRBV2 to TRBJ1-5; D is possibly TRBD1 (5 bases). Germline lookup yields CDR1 SNHLY and CDR2 FYNNEI. This CDR3 has 14 residues. Trimming removed 6 bases from V and 0 bases from J, with 9 bases in between. The CDR3 region is CASRADTSNQPQHF. CDR3 in DNA: TGTGCCAGCAGGGCGGACACTAGCAATCAGCCCCAGCATTTT. The variable domain in full, completed from reference TRBV2 and TRBJ1-5, reads EPEVTQTPSHQVTQMGQEVILRCVPISNHLYFYWYRQILGQKVEFLVSFYNNEISEKSEIFDDQFSVERPDGSNFTLKIRSTKLEDSAMYFCASRADTSNQPQHFGDGTRLSIL.

The chain has TRBV7-9 and TRBJ2-5; 9 positions agree with TRBD2. Germline V gene lookup returns CDR1 SEHNR and CDR2 FQNEAQ (reference sequence). This CDR3 region has 15 residues. After removal of 5 bases from V and 3 bases from J, the junction contained 7 bases not matched to a gene. The CDR3 sequence: CASSHSGGGEETQYF. CDR3 DNA: TGTGCCAGCAGCCATAGCGGGGGAGGGGAAGAGACCCAGTACTTC.

This chain joins TRBV5-4 and TRBJ2-3; the match to TRBD2 covers 13 bases. With V trimmed by 4 bases and J by 0 bases, 5 bases remained unmatched. The germline V gene has CDR1 SGHNT and CDR2 YYREEE (reference sequence). The length of the CDR3 is 17 residues. The CDR3 DNA is TGTGCCAGCAGCCCACGGACTAGCGGGAGTAGCACAGATACGCAGTATTTT. Translating it yields CASSPRTSGSSTDTQYF.

The chain links TRBV2 to TRBJ1-2, with no clear D. Germline V CDR1 and CDR2: SNHLY, FYNNEI. This CDR3 spans 11 amino acids. V was trimmed by 7 bases and J by 2 bases, leaving 5 bases between them. In DNA, the CDR3 is TGTGCCAGCAACCAGAACTATGGCTACACCTTC. It codes for CASNQNYGYTF.

This chain joins TRBV7-7 and TRBJ2-5, with D maybe TRBD1 (6 bases). This CDR3 contains 13 residues. V lost 5 bases, J lost 3 bases, and 10 bases lay in between. The germline gives CDR1 SSHAT, CDR2 FNYEAQ (reference sequence). CDR3: CASSHGQKETQYF. CDR3 DNA sequence: TGTGCCAGCAGCCACGGACAGAAAGAGACCCAGTACTTC.

The V call is TRBV7-6, the J call TRBJ2-7; 8 positions match TRBD2. This CDR3 has 14 residues. CDR1 is SGHVS, CDR2 FNYEAQ, per germline. J was trimmed by 2 bases and V by 4 bases; bases with no gene match: 4. The CDR3 is CASSSTSGAYEQYF. The CDR3 DNA sequence: TGTGCCAGCAGCTCCACTAGCGGCGCCTACGAGCAGTACTTC. The whole variable domain, remainder taken from reference TRBV7-6 and TRBJ2-7, is GAGVSQSPRYKVTKRGQDVALRCDPISGHVSLYWYRQALGQGPEFLTYFNYEAQQDKSGLPNDRFSAERPEGSISTLTIQRTEQRDSAMYRCASSSTSGAYEQYFGPGTRLTVT.

This clone showed up just once. The gene calls are TRBV4-1 and TRBJ2-1; D uncertain. Trimming took off 1 base at V and 6 bases at J, with 7 bases between the two ends. This CDR3 is built from 13 residues. Germline V gene data show CDR1 as MGHRA and CDR2 as YSYEKL. The chain's CDR3 is CASSQGSGNEQFF. Written as DNA, the CDR3 is TGCGCCAGCAGCCAAGGTTCCGGCAATGAGCAGTTCTTC.

CDR3 in DNA: TGTGCCAGCAGTTCCGGGACAGGGGCTTGGGGCTACACCTTC. Protein product: CASSSGTGAWGYTF. The V and J genes are TRBV27 and TRBJ1-2; 10 positions agree with TRBD1. This CDR3 spans 14 amino acids. Unmatched junction bases numbered 7, after V lost 4 bases and J lost 8 bases. Germline values: CDR1 MNHEY, CDR2 SMNVEV (reference sequence).

The chain recombines TRBV10-3 with TRBJ2-5; no definite D call. The germline CDR1 and CDR2 sequences are ENHRY and SYGVKD. There are 14 residues in the CDR3. With 6 bases removed from V and 0 bases from J, the gap between germline ends came to 11 bases. The CDR3 is CAISPRSNQETQYF. The CDR3 DNA reads as TGTGCCATCAGCCCTCGGTCCAACCAAGAGACCCAGTACTTC.

V gene TRBV9 combines with J gene TRBJ2-1; TRBD1 aligns across 7 bases. Unmatched junction bases numbered 12, after V lost 4 bases and J lost 8 bases. Germline V CDR1 and CDR2: SGDLS, YYNGEE. This CDR3 is built from 15 residues. CDR3 in amino acids: CASSSRTGAIDEQFF. The CDR3 bases are TGTGCCAGCAGCTCCCGAACAGGGGCGATTGATGAGCAGTTCTTC.

This clone was seen a few times. The chain has TRBV18 and TRBJ1-1; D is unresolved. V gave up 3 bases and J gave up 1 base, with 15 bases separating them. CDR1 and CDR2 from the germline V gene are KGHSH and LQKENI. The CDR3 loop spans 16 amino acids. The chain's CDR3 is CASSPSNPVGNTEAFF. The CDR3 bases are TGTGCCAGCTCACCCTCGAATCCTGTCGGGAACACTGAAGCTTTCTTT.

V and J are TRBV9 and TRBJ2-3, with D uncertain. Deletions cut 0 bases from V and 4 bases from J, with 6 bases between. The V gene's germline CDR1 is SGDLS and CDR2 YYNGEE. This CDR3 comprises 13 residues. The CDR3 sequence is CASSVALSDTQYF. CDR3 DNA sequence: TGTGCCAGCAGCGTAGCACTGTCAGATACGCAGTATTTT.

The gene calls are TRBV7-9 and TRBJ2-1, with 10 bases that match TRBD2. This CDR3 spans 16 amino acids. The junction had 9 bases not matched to a gene; V was cut back by 2 bases and J by 8 bases. Per germline, CDR1 SEHNR and CDR2 FQNEAQ (reference sequence). The CDR3 DNA follows: TGTGCCAGCAGCTTAAGGGGACTAGCGTCGATCGATGAGCAGTTCTTC. It specifies CASSLRGLASIDEQFF.

The chain links TRBV10-3 to TRBJ2-3; weak D call: TRBD2 (5 bases). This CDR3 comprises 15 residues. Germline CDR1 reads ENHRY; CDR2 reads SYGVKD. The V gene lost 5 bases and the J gene lost 2 bases, with 14 bases spanning the gap. CDR3 region: CAISRGASSTDTQYF. The CDR3 coding sequence is TGTGCCATCAGTCGGGGTGCGTCTTCCACAGATACGCAGTATTTT.

V and J are TRBV28 and TRBJ2-2; 8 positions match TRBD1. Unmatched junction bases numbered 9, after V lost 5 bases and J lost 7 bases. Looked up from germline, CDR1 is MDHEN and CDR2 is SYDVKM. This CDR3 spans 15 amino acids. The CDR3: CASSKLDRADGELFF. CDR3 DNA: TGTGCCAGCAGTAAGTTGGACAGGGCGGACGGGGAGCTGTTTTTT.

In its sample, this clone was seen once. The chain couples TRBV5-1 to TRBJ2-3; TRBD1 agrees at 7 bases. With V trimmed by 3 bases and J by 1 base, 8 bases remained unmatched. The germline V gene has CDR1 SGHRS and CDR2 YFSETQ. The CDR3 covers 16 residues. CDR3 loop: CASSSEGAAGTDTQYF. The DNA for the CDR3 is TGCGCCAGCAGCTCTGAGGGGGCCGCGGGCACAGATACGCAGTATTTT.

This clone came up a few times. The chain couples TRBV6-5 to TRBJ2-7; 9 positions agree with TRBD2. The CDR3 is 14 amino acids. The germline V gene has CDR1 MNHEY and CDR2 SVGAGI. V gave up 6 bases and J gave up 3 bases; unmatched junction bases: 6. Here the CDR3 reads CASRIGGGVYEQYF. The CDR3 bases are TGTGCCAGCAGGATCGGCGGGGGGGTCTACGAGCAGTACTTC.

This clone has just a few counts. This rearrangement joins TRBV19 to TRBJ1-5; D possibly corresponds to TRBD1 (5 bases). Trimming pared 3 bases from V and 6 bases from J, leaving 15 bases between. Germline CDR1 reads LNHDA; CDR2 reads SQIVND (reference sequence). The CDR3 is 15 residues long. The CDR3: CASSIARQGGQPQHF. The CDR3, as DNA: TGTGCCAGTAGTATCGCGCGGCAGGGCGGTCAGCCCCAGCATTTT. The full variable domain, its missing parts supplied by reference TRBV19 and TRBJ1-5, is DGGITQSPKYLFRKEGQNVTLSCEQNLNHDAMYWYRQDPGQGLRLIYYSQIVNDFQKGDIAEGYSVSREKKESFPLTVTSAQKNPTAFYLCASSIARQGGQPQHFGDGTRLSIL.

The chain employs TRBV11-2 and TRBJ2-7, with D maybe TRBD1 (5 bases). The germline V gene has CDR1 SGHAT and CDR2 FQNNGV. The CDR3 extends over 15 amino acids. V was clipped by 2 bases and J by 3 bases, with 14 bases between them. The CDR3 nucleotides are TGTGCCAGCAGCTTATTGCGACAGAGCCGCTACGAGCAGTACTTC. Its protein product is CASSLLRQSRYEQYF.

The chain employs TRBV7-9 and TRBJ1-2; D possibly corresponds to TRBD1 (5 bases). Germline-derived CDR1 and CDR2 are SEHNR and FQNEAQ (reference sequence). The length of the CDR3 is 15 residues. Trimming removed 1 base at V and 7 bases at J, with 16 bases between. The CDR3 protein is CASSLVQEPRRGYTF. In DNA form, the CDR3 reads TGTGCCAGCAGCTTAGTACAGGAACCGCGCCGTGGCTACACCTTC.

This clone was counted only a few times. This chain connects TRBV6-1 to TRBJ2-7, with TRBD2 identical over 12 bases. Germline V gives CDR1 MNHNS, CDR2 SASEGT. Unmatched junction bases numbered 9, after V lost 2 bases and J lost 4 bases. This CDR3 region has 17 residues. The CDR3 is CASSEFVTSGSPYEQYF. For the CDR3, the DNA is TGTGCCAGCAGTGAATTTGTGACTAGCGGGAGTCCGTACGAGCAGTACTTC.

This clone was observed once. This chain uses TRBV9 with TRBJ2-1; perhaps TRBD1 as D (5 bases). The germline V and J ends were trimmed by 4 bases and 10 bases, with 24 bases remaining between them. Looked up from germline, CDR1 is SGDLS and CDR2 is YYNGEE. The CDR3 spans 16 residues. The CDR3 nucleotides read TGTGCCAGCAGCACATCAGGGCCCCCCAATTCACGAGAGCAGTTCTTC. Translation gives CASSTSGPPNSREQFF.

This chain uses TRBV28 with TRBJ2-7, with TRBD2 as a possible D gene (7 bases). Germline V lookup: CDR1 MDHEN, CDR2 SYDVKM. This CDR3 contains 12 residues. Trimming took off 4 bases at V and 5 bases at J, with 9 bases between the two ends. The CDR3: CASSSGGNEQYF. In DNA, the CDR3 is TGTGCCAGCAGTTCGGGGGGCAACGAGCAGTACTTC.

The chain links TRBV27 to TRBJ2-7; 7 bases align to TRBD1. Germline V CDR1 and CDR2: MNHEY, SMNVEV (reference sequence). Losses at the gene ends were 6 bases for V and 2 bases for J; bases not matched to a gene: 7. CDR3 length equals 14 residues. The CDR3 DNA follows: TGTGCCAGCAGACCGGGACAGCGTGCCTACGAGCAGTACTTC. Amino acid sequence: CASRPGQRAYEQYF.

V is TRBV14 and J is TRBJ1-2; D is perhaps TRBD1 (6 bases). CDR1 is SGHDN and CDR2 is FVKESK in the germline V gene. V lost 5 bases, J lost 6 bases, and 13 bases lay in between. The CDR3 has 13 amino acids. The CDR3 region has the DNA TGTGCCAGCAGCGATCCCGGGACACATGGCTACACCTTC. As protein: CASSDPGTHGYTF.

This rearrangement joins TRBV6-1 to TRBJ1-1; the match to TRBD1 covers 10 bases. The ends lost 6 bases at V and 10 bases at J; junction bases unmatched: 14. The V gene's germline CDR1 is MNHNS and CDR2 SASEGT. The CDR3 is made up of 15 amino acids. The CDR3 DNA follows: TGTGCCAGCAGGGAAACCGGGACAGGGGTTTTAGGAGCTTTCTTT. Protein product: CASRETGTGVLGAFF.